This note documents a single TCR beta chain sequence. A much larger clone lies a single base off, so this may be a read error. The second PCR ran about 6 to 11 cycles with a sample-barcoded 5' primer and J-beta primers. Every single cDNA molecule received a tag from a template-switch adaptor with 12 random nucleotides. One entry per CDR3 protein results from TCRdb running MiXCR on the 5' RACE reads. The profile shows 1,500,000 or so distinct CDR3 sequences, 45% to 70% of them singletons. The data belong to a study of blood T cells in healthy people across ages. Sequenced: blood. This receptor was taken from a man aged 18 to 30 in good health.

CDR3 in DNA: TGTGCCAGCAGCCCCATGGGGAATGAGCAGTTCTTC. It is translated as CASSPMGNEQFF. The rearrangement uses TRBV3-1 and TRBJ2-1; D ambiguous. Germline CDR1 and CDR2: LGHDT and YNNKEL (reference sequence). Trimming took 4 bases from V and 7 from J, leaving 8 bases between them. The CDR3 covers 12 residues.